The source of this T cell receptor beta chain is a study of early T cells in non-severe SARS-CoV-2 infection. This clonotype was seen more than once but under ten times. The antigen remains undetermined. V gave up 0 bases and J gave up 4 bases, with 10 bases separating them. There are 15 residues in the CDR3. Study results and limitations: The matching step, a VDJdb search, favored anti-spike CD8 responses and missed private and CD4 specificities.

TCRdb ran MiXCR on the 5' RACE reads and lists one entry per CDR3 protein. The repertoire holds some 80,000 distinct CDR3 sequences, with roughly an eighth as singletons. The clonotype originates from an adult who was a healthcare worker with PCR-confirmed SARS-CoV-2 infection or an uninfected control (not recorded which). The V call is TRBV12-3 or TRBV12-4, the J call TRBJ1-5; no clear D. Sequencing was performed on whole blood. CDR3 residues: CASSLALRQNQPQHF. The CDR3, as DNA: TGTGCCAGCAGTTTAGCGCTAAGGCAGAATCAGCCCCAGCATTTT.